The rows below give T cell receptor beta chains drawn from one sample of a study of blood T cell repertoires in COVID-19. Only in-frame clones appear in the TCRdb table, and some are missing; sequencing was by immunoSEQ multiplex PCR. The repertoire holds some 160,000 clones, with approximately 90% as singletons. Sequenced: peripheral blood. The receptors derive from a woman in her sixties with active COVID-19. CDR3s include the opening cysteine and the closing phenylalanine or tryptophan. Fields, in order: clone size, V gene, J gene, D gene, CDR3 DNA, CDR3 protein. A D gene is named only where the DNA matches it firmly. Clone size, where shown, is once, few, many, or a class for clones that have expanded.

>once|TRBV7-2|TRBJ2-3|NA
TGTGCCAGCAGCGAAGATCGCCACAGGTTCACAGATACGCAGTATTTT
CASSEDRHRFTDTQYF
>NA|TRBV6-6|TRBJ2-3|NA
TGTGCCAGCAGTTACGGGCTCGCCCGCACAGATACGCAGTATTTT
CASSYGLARTDTQYF
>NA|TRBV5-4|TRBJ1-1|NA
TGTGCCAGCAGACTTTACAGAGAGAACACTGAAGCTTTCTTT
CASRLYRENTEAFF
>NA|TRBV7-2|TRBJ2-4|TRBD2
TGTGCCAGCAGCCCCCCTAGCGGCGGAAACATTCAGTACTTC
CASSPPSGGNIQYF
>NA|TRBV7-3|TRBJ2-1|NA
TGTGCCAGCAGCTCGACGGGAGACGAGCAGTTCTTC
CASSSTGDEQFF
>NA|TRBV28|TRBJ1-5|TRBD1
TGTGCCAGCAGTGGCCTAGGTAGGGGGCGCAATCAGCCCCAGCATTTT
CASSGLGRGRNQPQHF
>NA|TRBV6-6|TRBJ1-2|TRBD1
TGTGCCAGCAGTCGACAGGGGGACTATGGCTACACCTTC
CASSRQGDYGYTF
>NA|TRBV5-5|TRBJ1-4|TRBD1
TGTGCCAGCAGCATGCCGGGACAGAATGAAAAACTGTTTTTT
CASSMPGQNEKLFF
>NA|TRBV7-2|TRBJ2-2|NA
TGTGCCAGCAGCTTATTTCCAGGGAACACCGGGGAGCTGTTTTTT
CASSLFPGNTGELFF
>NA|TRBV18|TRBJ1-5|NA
TGTGCCAGCTCACCATCCAGGGGAAATCAGCCCCAGCATTTT
CASSPSRGNQPQHF
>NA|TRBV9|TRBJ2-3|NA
TGTGCCAGCAGCACTTCTAGCAGACGCAGCACAGATACGCAGTATTTT
CASSTSSRRSTDTQYF
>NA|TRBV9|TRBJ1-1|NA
TGTGCCAGCAGCAAGGGAGTCCCCGGCACTGAAGCTTTCTTT
CASSKGVPGTEAFF
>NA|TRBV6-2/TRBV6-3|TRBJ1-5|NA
TGTGCCAGCAGTTACGGAGGAGGCAATCAGCCCCAGCATTTT
CASSYGGGNQPQHF
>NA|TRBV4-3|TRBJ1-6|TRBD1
TGCGCCAGCAGCCAAGATGAGGGGGCAGGTTCACCCCTCCACTTT
CASSQDEGAGSPLHF
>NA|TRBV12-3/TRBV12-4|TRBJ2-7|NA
TGTGCCAGCAGTTTTTACGGCTACGAGCAGTACTTC
CASSFYGYEQYF
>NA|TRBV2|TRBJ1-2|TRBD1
TGTGCCAGCTTGGGGGGACAGGGGACTCCTAACTATGGCTACACCTTC
CASLGGQGTPNYGYTF
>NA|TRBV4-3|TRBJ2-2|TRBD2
TGCGCCAGCAGCCACCGGGGGGCCGGGGAGCTGTTTTTT
CASSHRGAGELFF
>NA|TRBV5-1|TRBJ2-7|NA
TGCGCCAGCAGCTTGAACGCGGGACCCTACGAGCAGTACTTC
CASSLNAGPYEQYF
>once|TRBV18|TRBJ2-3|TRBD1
TGTGCCAGCTCGTCAGGGGGCGCAACAGATACGCAGTATTTT
CASSSGGATDTQYF
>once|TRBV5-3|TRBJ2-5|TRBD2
TGTGCCAGAAGCTTGGGGACTAGCGGGAGCGGGTACTTC
CARSLGTSGSGYF
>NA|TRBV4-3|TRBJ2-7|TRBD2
TGCGCCAGCAGCCAAACTTATAGCGGGCGACTGGTCGAGCAGTACTTC
CASSQTYSGRLVEQYF
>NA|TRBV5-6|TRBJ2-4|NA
TGTGCCAGCAGCTCGCGGGGTGGGAACATTCAGTACTTC
CASSSRGGNIQYF
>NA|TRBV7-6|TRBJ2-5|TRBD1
TGTGCCAGCAGCTTAGGGACAGGCCCCCAGGAGACCCAGTACTTC
CASSLGTGPQETQYF
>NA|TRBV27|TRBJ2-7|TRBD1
TGTGCCAGCAGTTTCGGGACAGGCCTCGGCTACTACGAGCAGTACTTC
CASSFGTGLGYYEQYF
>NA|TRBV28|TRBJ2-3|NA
TGTGCCAGCACCCCCTTAAGGGGTTCGCAGTATTTT
CASTPLRGSQYF
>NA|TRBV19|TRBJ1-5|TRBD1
TGTGCCAGTAGTACACAGGGGCTGCCAAATCAGCCCCAGCATTTT
CASSTQGLPNQPQHF
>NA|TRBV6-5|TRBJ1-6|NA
TGTGCCAGCAGATTAGACAGGTCTAATTCACCCCTCCACTTT
CASRLDRSNSPLHF
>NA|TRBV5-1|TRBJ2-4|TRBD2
TGCGCCAGCAGTCGCGGACTAGCGGGAGGGCAGTACTTC
CASSRGLAGGQYF
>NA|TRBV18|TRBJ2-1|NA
TGTGCCAGCTCACCCGAGGAGCGCTCCTACAATGAGCAGTTCTTC
CASSPEERSYNEQFF
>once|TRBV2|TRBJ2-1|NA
TGTGCCAGCAGTGAAGTTGGTCGAGGTTTCTTC
CASSEVGRGFF
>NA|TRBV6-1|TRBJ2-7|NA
TGTGCCAGCAGTGACCTTGGGGGCTACTACGAGCAGTACTTC
CASSDLGGYYEQYF
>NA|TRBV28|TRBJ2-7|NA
TGTGCCAGCAGTTTAAACAGGCTTTACGAGCAGTACTTC
CASSLNRLYEQYF
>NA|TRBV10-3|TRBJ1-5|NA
TGTGCCATCAGTGAGTCGAGGGTTAGCGATCAGCCCCAGCATTTT
CAISESRVSDQPQHF
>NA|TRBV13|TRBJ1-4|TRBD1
TGTGCCAGCAGCGCGGGACAGAAAGGTGAAAAACTGTTTTTT
CASSAGQKGEKLFF
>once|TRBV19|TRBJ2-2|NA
TGTGCCAGTAGTCAACAGGCCCCTAGCACCGGGGAGCTGTTTTTT
CASSQQAPSTGELFF
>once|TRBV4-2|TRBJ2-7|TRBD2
TGTGCCAGCAGCCAAGAAACTAGCGGCCCCCTCGAGCAGTACTTC
CASSQETSGPLEQYF
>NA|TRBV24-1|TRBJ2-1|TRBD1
TGTGCCACCAGTGATCAGGGACAGGGTCCCCATGAGCAGTTCTTC
CATSDQGQGPHEQFF
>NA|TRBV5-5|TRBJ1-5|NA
TGTGCCAGCAGCCCTCCGGGGGTTGATCAGCCCCAGCATTTT
CASSPPGVDQPQHF
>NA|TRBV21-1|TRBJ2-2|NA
TGTGCCAGCAGCGAATCCGGAGGACAGAGACCGAACACCGGGGAGCTGTTTTTT
CASSESGGQRPNTGELFF
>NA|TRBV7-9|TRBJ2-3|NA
TGTGCCAGCAGCCCCGGGACACGTTCTAGCACAGATACGCAGTATTTT
CASSPGTRSSTDTQYF
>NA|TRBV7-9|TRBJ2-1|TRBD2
TGTGCCAGCAGCCCTAAGCCCGGACTAGCGTTTTACAATGAGCAGTTCTTC
CASSPKPGLAFYNEQFF